This record covers a single T cell receptor (beta chain). Its cognate antigen is unknown. This entry is derived from a study of T cell repertoires in ileal Crohn's disease. The overall study: Biopsies of inflamed ileum from the surgical specimen form M0 samples.

Time point described: inflamed ileum from the surgical specimen. Sequencing was performed with immunoSEQ multiplex PCR; in TCRdb, only in-frame clones are kept and a portion is missing. Of 9,000 to 13,000 clones listed, roughly 84% are singletons. General study points: Endoscopic recurrence occurred in every patient whose clonality exceeded 26.8%.

V was clipped by 1 base and J by 5 bases; unmatched bases: 1. Germline CDR1 is LGHNT and CDR2 is FRNRAP. The CDR3 is made up of 15 amino acids. The genes are TRBV12-5 and TRBJ2-2; the match to TRBD2 covers 10 bases. The sequence derives from an adult with Crohn's disease. The specimen was ileal tissue. CDR3: CASGLGTSGTGELFF. In DNA form, the CDR3 reads TGTGCTAGTGGTTTGGGGACTAGCGGAACCGGGGAGCTGTTTTTT.